These T cell receptor beta chains were read from a single sample in a study of T cells expressing NK-cell markers. TCRdb re-called the 5' RACE reads and catalogs CDR3 proteins one per entry, DNA excluded. The sample includes about 160,000 distinct CDR3 sequences. Sequencing was performed on blood T cells: a sorted CD56 or NKG2C T cell subset, CD4+ or CD8+ T cells, or bulk PBMC T cells (not recorded which). These receptors originate from a man aged 18 to 69 in good health. CDR3s include the opening cysteine and the closing phenylalanine or tryptophan.

j_gene	v_gene	CDR3aa
TRBJ2-2	TRBV27	CASSFFGVTGELFF
TRBJ1-5	TRBV10-3	CAISESREGVSNQPQHF
TRBJ2-5	TRBV19	CASTPGTGGAGRETQYF
TRBJ2-7	TRBV10-3	CAISAAGSTYEQYF
TRBJ2-3	TRBV5-4	CASSAGLAADTQYF
TRBJ2-5	TRBV28	CASHQTGGETQYF
TRBJ1-1	TRBV6-1	CASTEYRDRNTEAFF
TRBJ1-2	TRBV7-8	CASSKGQAVHGYTF
TRBJ2-7	TRBV2	CASSGDGTGISYEQYF
TRBJ1-2	TRBV7-9	CASSLGVGAWGPLYTF
TRBJ2-2	TRBV5-8	CASSAYSLMASGELFF
TRBJ2-7	TRBV5-4	CASSVTGFATDQEQYF
TRBJ2-3	TRBV6-1	CASTPGGFGTDTQYF
TRBJ2-3	TRBV12-3/TRBV12-4	CASSGTSGDWSDTQYF
TRBJ2-1	TRBV19	CASSISRRGKNNEQFF
TRBJ1-3	TRBV11-2	CASSLDFSGNTIYF
TRBJ2-7	TRBV7-8	CASSLRPTGREQYF
TRBJ2-5	TRBV4-2	CASSQGTGRETQYF
TRBJ1-1	TRBV2	CASGQGRGMNTEAFF
TRBJ1-3	TRBV6-1	CASSEFQGWTGNTIYF
TRBJ2-3	TRBV7-9	CASSHGLAGGSTDTQYF
TRBJ2-7	TRBV28	CASSIRTSGYEQYF
TRBJ2-7	TRBV20-1	CSALIAGESSYEQYF
TRBJ2-2	TRBV2	CASYPSGNTGELFF
TRBJ2-7	TRBV28	CASSLGRTYEQYF
TRBJ2-2	TRBV3-1	CASSQVRVPGWFSGELFF
TRBJ1-1	TRBV20-1	CSAVTGNVMNTEAFF
TRBJ2-3	TRBV2	CASSPMLAGELSTDTQYF
TRBJ2-3	TRBV28	CASSLSGLSGTDTQYF
TRBJ1-5	TRBV27	CASSFSGGQTQPQHF
TRBJ1-6	TRBV27	CASSLWQNSPLHF
TRBJ1-4	TRBV3-1	CASSPAGQGLRSYEKLFF
TRBJ2-1	TRBV28	CASRAFGGLNEQFF
TRBJ2-3	TRBV28	CASSFHLRETGTDTQYF
TRBJ2-2	TRBV24-1	CATNRGQRNTGELFF
TRBJ2-1	TRBV11-2	CASSLDGDLAHYNEQFF
TRBJ2-7	TRBV4-2	CASSQDSSSRAYEQYF
TRBJ1-1	TRBV27	CASSLSGRGAWLTEAFF
TRBJ1-3	TRBV20-1	CSARSNVGNTIYF
TRBJ1-5	TRBV4-2	CASSQVSEYSNQPQHF
TRBJ1-6	TRBV7-9	CASSPLANGNSPLHF
TRBJ2-5	TRBV20-1	CSATDRGLTETQYF
TRBJ2-5	TRBV6-5	CASSYGGGPGETQYF
TRBJ2-7	TRBV28	CASSLSNGYEQYF
TRBJ1-1	TRBV5-1	CASSSSGGRLSEAFF
TRBJ2-3	TRBV7-9	CASSTPAGMADTQYF
TRBJ2-5	TRBV9	CASSVSRQGGQETQYF
TRBJ1-1	TRBV19	CASSITGALNTEAFF
TRBJ2-1	TRBV12-3/TRBV12-4	CASSLGLGGPGEQFF
TRBJ1-1	TRBV5-4	CASSLNFPRPNTEAFF
TRBJ1-1	TRBV7-9	CASSLVGGFDMNTEAFF
TRBJ1-5	TRBV7-6	CASSQNSNQPQHF